Presented here are 14 T cell receptor beta chains from one specimen sequenced in a study of CD8 T cells in Susac syndrome. About 0.45 to 1 ug RNA was reverse transcribed with random hexamers. TCRdb ran MiXCR on the immunoSEQ multiplex PCR reads and lists one entry per CDR3 protein. The sample lists about 250,000 distinct CDR3 sequences, about 94% seen once, with 0.06% to 0.08% in the top ten. Specimen: CD4+ T cells from PBMCs. Source of these receptors: a human donor with multiple sclerosis.

This sequence joins TRBV9 and TRBJ2-1; tentative D call: TRBD2 (5 bases). Germline V gene sequence: CDR1 SGDLS, CDR2 YYNGEE. V lost 5 bases, J lost 0 bases, and 9 bases lay in between. The CDR3 is 14 amino acids. CDR3 in amino acids: CASSARDSYNEQFF. The CDR3 nucleotides read TGTGCCAGCAGTGCACGGGACTCCTACAATGAGCAGTTCTTC.

The chain joins TRBV10-3 to TRBJ2-7, with D uncertain. The CDR3 extends over 15 amino acids. The germline CDR1 and CDR2 sequences are ENHRY and SYGVKD. With 2 bases removed from V and 1 base from J, the gap between germline ends came to 12 bases. The CDR3 loop is CAISEGQLLSYEQYF. The CDR3 bases are TGTGCCATCAGTGAGGGTCAGCTCCTTTCCTACGAGCAGTACTTC.

The V and J genes are TRBV3-1 and TRBJ1-5; no clear D gene. The CDR3 consists of 14 residues. The V gene's germline CDR1 is LGHDT and CDR2 YNNKEL (reference sequence). The ends were cut back, 4 bases at V and 7 bases at J, with 14 bases in the middle. DNA of the CDR3: TGTGCCAGCAGCCCTATGCGTTCGGGGCAGCCCCAGCATTTT. The encoded protein is CASSPMRSGQPQHF.

This chain connects TRBV6-4 to TRBJ2-3, with 7 bases that match TRBD2. This CDR3 region has 17 residues. Trimming at V came to 4 bases and at J to 4 bases, leaving 14 bases not matched to a gene. Per the germline V gene, CDR1 is MRHNA and CDR2 is SNTAGT. CDR3 amino acids: CASSGSLGTIRPDTQYF. The CDR3 DNA reads TGTGCCAGCAGTGGGTCCTTAGGGACTATACGGCCAGATACGCAGTATTTT.

The chain carries TRBV6-6 and TRBJ1-4; D might be TRBD1 (6 bases). Germline lookup yields CDR1 MNHNY and CDR2 SVGAGI (reference sequence). V lost 6 bases, J lost 3 bases, and 17 bases lay in between. CDR3 length equals 16 residues. CDR3 nucleotides: TGTGCCAGCAGCTACCGGGGGGGCGCAGCTAATGAAAAACTGTTTTTT. It yields the protein CASSYRGGAANEKLFF.

The chain is built from TRBV9 and TRBJ2-3; TRBD2 agrees at 8 bases. This CDR3 is 15 amino acids long. V shed 0 bases and J 4 bases; nucleotides not matched to a gene: 4. Per germline, CDR1 SGDLS and CDR2 YYNGEE. CDR3 residues: CASSVVSGGADTQYF. In DNA, the CDR3 is TGTGCCAGCAGCGTAGTTTCCGGGGGGGCAGATACGCAGTATTTT.

The V gene is TRBV12-3 or TRBV12-4, the J gene TRBJ1-6; D remains unclear. The CDR3 loop spans 15 amino acids. With 5 bases removed from V and 9 bases from J, the gap between germline ends came to 17 bases. The CDR3 is CASSNHQKGRSPLHF. CDR3 in DNA: TGTGCCAGCAGTAACCACCAAAAAGGGCGTTCACCCCTCCACTTT.

Note on this clonotype: Lacking the conserved final phenylalanine or tryptophan, this CDR3 likely reflects a read error. This chain joins TRBV10-3 and TRBJ2-5; D is perhaps TRBD2 (6 bases). V lost 6 bases and J 1 base, leaving 9 bases between the germline ends. The germline V gene encodes CDR1 ENHRY and CDR2 SYGVKD. The CDR3 is 13 residues long. The CDR3 DNA reads TGTGCCATCAGCCCGGGACTCCAAGAGACCCAGTACGTC. This translates into CAISPGLQETQYV.

V is TRBV11-2 and J is TRBJ2-5, with a weak D call TRBD2 (7 bases). CDR1 SGHAT and CDR2 FQNNGV come from the germline V gene. The CDR3 runs to 16 residues. Deletions cut 5 bases from V and 4 bases from J, with 20 bases between. Here the CDR3 DNA reads TGTGCCAGCAGCCCCATCGGCGGGGGCTCCCGAGAGACCCAGTACTTC. This gives the protein CASSPIGGGSRETQYF.

The rearrangement links TRBV12-3 or TRBV12-4 to TRBJ2-1, with D perhaps TRBD2 (5 bases). The CDR3 spans 12 residues. V was shortened by 5 bases and J by 7 bases, with 9 bases between the two germline ends. The CDR3 region is CASSRTGNEQFF. CDR3 coding DNA: TGTGCCAGCAGTCGAACGGGGAATGAGCAGTTCTTC.

This chain connects TRBV27 to TRBJ1-2, with 11 positions matching TRBD1. CDR3 length: 16 residues. Germline CDR1 and CDR2: MNHEY and SMNVEV (reference sequence). V shed 5 bases and J 1 base; nucleotides not matched to a gene: 6. CDR3 nucleotide sequence: TGTGCCAGCAGTCTCGGGGGGACAGGGGGTAACTATGGCTACACCTTC. This sequence encodes CASSLGGTGGNYGYTF.

V usage is TRBV24-1 and J usage is TRBJ2-1, with no clear D. Germline V gene lookup returns CDR1 KGHDR and CDR2 SFDVKD. Deletions cut 4 bases from V and 5 bases from J, with 8 bases between. The CDR3 totals 13 residues. The CDR3 DNA is TGTGCCACCAGTGACCCCCTGAACAATGAGCAGTTCTTC. This codes for CATSDPLNNEQFF.

J is TRBJ1-6 and V is TRBV27, with TRBD1 matching over 7 bases. Germline lookup yields CDR1 MNHEY and CDR2 SMNVEV (reference sequence). The trim removed 3 bases at V and 10 bases at J, leaving 3 bases unmatched. The CDR3 sequence is 13 residues long. CDR3 DNA sequence: TGTGCCAGCAGTTTTAGGGGGCTCTCACCCCTCCACTTT. Its protein is CASSFRGLSPLHF.

The chain links TRBV2 to TRBJ1-1, with 10 bases identical to TRBD1. V trimming: 7 bases; J trimming: 3 bases; junction bases outside the gene matches: 8. The CDR3 has 15 residues. Germline-derived CDR1 and CDR2 are SNHLY and FYNNEI. CDR3 bases: TGTGCCAGCAATGGACAGGGGGGAGGTTACACTGAAGCTTTCTTT. Amino acids: CASNGQGGGYTEAFF.